Following are 18 T cell receptor beta chains from one sample sequenced in a study of blood T cell repertoires in COVID-19. Some clones are missing from TCRdb's copy, which holds only in-frame ones; the method was immunoSEQ multiplex PCR. The data hold 130,000 to 150,000 clones, with 88% observed a single time. The specimen sequenced was PBMCs or T cells enriched from blood (not recorded which). All receptors come from a woman aged 25 to 39 with acute COVID-19.

The rearrangement uses TRBV21-1 and TRBJ1-6. TRBV21-1 is annotated as a pseudogene. The CDR3 has 16 amino acids. CDR3: CATSYGGAGAGTPLHF. In DNA, the CDR3 is TGTGCCACCAGTTACGGGGGGGCGGGGGCCGGGACACCCCTCCACTTT.

The rearrangement joins TRBV28 to TRBJ1-1; D possibly corresponds to TRBD1 (5 bases). Germline V gene data show CDR1 as MDHEN and CDR2 as SYDVKM. The CDR3 covers 15 residues. V was trimmed by 1 base and J by 5 bases, leaving 14 bases between them. The CDR3 nucleotides are TGTGCCAGCAGTTTATATCAGGGTTCTGGGACTGAAGCTTTCTTT. This codes for CASSLYQGSGTEAFF.

The V gene is TRBV3-1 (or the pseudogene TRBV3-2), the J gene TRBJ2-1; TRBD2 matches at 9 bases. The CDR3 covers 17 residues. Unmatched junction bases numbered 8, after V lost 3 bases and J lost 2 bases. Germline-derived CDR1 and CDR2 are LGHDT and YNNKEL (reference sequence). The CDR3 is CASSHGTSRITYNEQFF. The CDR3 bases are TGTGCCAGCAGCCACGGGACTAGCCGCATTACCTACAATGAGCAGTTCTTC.

The rearrangement links TRBV3-1 (or the pseudogene TRBV3-2) to TRBJ2-5; 8 bases match TRBD2. The V segment lost 4 bases and the J segment 3 bases; nucleotides outside the gene matches: 4. This CDR3 has 14 residues. Germline-derived CDR1 and CDR2 are LGHDT and YNNKEL (reference sequence). The CDR3 sequence: CASSRTGGEETQYF. CDR3 nucleotide sequence: TGTGCCAGCAGCCGTACCGGGGGGGAAGAGACCCAGTACTTC.

The chain links TRBV6-1 to TRBJ2-1; TRBD1 agrees at 12 bases. Germline V gene lookup returns CDR1 MNHNS and CDR2 SASEGT. The CDR3 covers 16 residues. V was pared by 4 bases and J by 8 bases, with 9 bases of the junction left unmatched. CDR3 residues: CASSGNRDRGLDEQFF. In DNA form, the CDR3 reads TGTGCCAGCAGTGGAAACCGGGACAGGGGGCTCGATGAGCAGTTCTTC.

In this sample, this clone turned up once. The V gene is TRBV27, the J gene TRBJ1-4; 7 bases agree with TRBD1. CDR1 and CDR2 (germline): MNHEY, SMNVEV (reference sequence). The CDR3 has 15 amino acids. The junction had 5 bases not matched to a gene; V was cut back by 0 bases and J by 7 bases. CDR3 bases: TGTGCCAGCAGTTTATCGGTCAGGGGGAGTGAAAAACTGTTTTTT. This encodes CASSLSVRGSEKLFF.

V usage is TRBV7-9 and J usage is TRBJ2-3; D is perhaps TRBD2 (6 bases). The V gene lost 2 bases and the J gene lost 0 bases, with 9 bases spanning the gap. The CDR3 contains 15 residues. Per germline, CDR1 SEHNR and CDR2 FQNEAQ (reference sequence). CDR3 amino acids: CASSLNRGSTDTQYF. DNA for the CDR3: TGTGCCAGCAGCTTAAATCGGGGGAGCACAGATACGCAGTATTTT.

This chain uses TRBV10-3 with TRBJ1-1; D is unresolved. Trimming stripped 7 bases from V and 4 bases from J, with 19 bases between. The CDR3 contains 15 residues. Germline CDR1 reads ENHRY; CDR2 reads SYGVKD. The CDR3 nucleotides are TGTGCCATCACCCCGCGTCGGGAGGAGAGCACTGAAGCTTTCTTT. It encodes CAITPRREESTEAFF.

The rearrangement joins TRBV6-2 or TRBV6-3 to TRBJ2-3; possibly TRBD2 for D (5 bases). CDR3 length equals 16 residues. V was clipped by 0 bases and J by 2 bases, with 12 bases between them. CDR1 is MNHEY and CDR2 is SVGEGT in the germline V gene. CDR3 in DNA: TGTGCCAGCAGTTACTCCGCGGGCCTATACACAGATACGCAGTATTTT. This gives the protein CASSYSAGLYTDTQYF.

The chain recombines TRBV5-4 with TRBJ2-3; 8 nucleotides align to TRBD2. The ends lost 7 bases at V and 0 bases at J; junction bases unmatched: 7. This CDR3 has 15 residues. Germline-derived CDR1 and CDR2 are SGHNT and YYREEE (reference sequence). DNA for the CDR3: TGTGCCAGCTCAAACCCTAGCGGGAGCACAGATACGCAGTATTTT. This codes for CASSNPSGSTDTQYF.

V and J are TRBV2 and TRBJ2-7, with unresolved D. Germline V CDR1 and CDR2: SNHLY, FYNNEI. The length of the CDR3 is 10 residues. Trimming cost V 8 bases and J 3 bases, with 5 bases left between them. This CDR3 is CASQFYEQYF. For the CDR3, the DNA is TGTGCCAGCCAATTCTACGAGCAGTACTTC.

The chain has TRBV5-6 and TRBJ2-7, with 10 bases matching TRBD2. Per the germline V gene, CDR1 is SGHDT and CDR2 is YYEEEE. This CDR3 has 15 residues. Trimming took 0 bases from V and 2 from J; bases not matched to a gene: 2. CDR3 bases: TGTGCCAGCAGCTTGGGGAGCGGGAGGGCCTACGAGCAGTACTTC. This translates into CASSLGSGRAYEQYF. The variable domain in full, with the rest retrieved from reference TRBV5-6 and TRBJ2-7, is DAGVTQSPTHLIKTRGQQVTLRCSPKSGHDTVSWYQQALGQGPQFIFQYYEEEERQRGNFPDRFSGHQFPNYSSELNVNALLLGDSALYLCASSLGSGRAYEQYFGPGTRLTVT.

CDR3 region: CASSLSLTYRSYEQYF. CDR3 in DNA: TGTGCCAGCAGTTTATCGTTGACATATCGCTCCTACGAGCAGTACTTC. This chain uses TRBV27 with TRBJ2-7; D ambiguous. The CDR3 extends over 16 amino acids. V lost 0 bases to trimming and J lost 0 bases, with 12 bases between them. The germline CDR1 and CDR2 sequences are MNHEY and SMNVEV (reference sequence).

The chain uses TRBV2 and TRBJ2-5; TRBD2 agrees at 13 bases. V lost 1 base, J lost 1 base, and 0 bases stayed unmatched. Per the germline V gene, CDR1 is SNHLY and CDR2 is FYNNEI. The CDR3 totals 16 residues. CDR3 nucleotides: TGTGCCAGCAGTGAAGGACTAGCGGGAGGCCAAGAGACCCAGTACTTC. Protein: CASSEGLAGGQETQYF.

The V and J genes are TRBV10-3 and TRBJ1-5; 9 nucleotides line up with TRBD1. CDR1 and CDR2 from the germline V gene are ENHRY and SYGVKD. The CDR3 loop spans 13 amino acids. Losses at the gene ends were 6 bases for V and 5 bases for J; bases not matched to a gene: 2. CDR3 amino acids: CAIRRDRDQPQHF. CDR3 bases: TGTGCCATCAGGCGGGACAGGGATCAGCCCCAGCATTTT.

The chain is built from TRBV30 and TRBJ2-7, with 9 bases lining up with TRBD2. Trimming at V came to 0 bases and at J to 0 bases, leaving 6 bases not matched to a gene. The germline CDR1 and CDR2 sequences are GTSNPN and SVGIG (reference sequence). The CDR3 has 16 residues. This CDR3 is CAWSVRLAAFSYEQYF. The CDR3 DNA reads as TGTGCCTGGAGTGTTAGACTAGCGGCCTTCTCCTACGAGCAGTACTTC.

This clone was found a few times. The V call is TRBV7-2, the J call TRBJ2-1; 8 nucleotides line up with TRBD1. This CDR3 has 16 amino acids. Trimming at V came to 5 bases and at J to 1 base, leaving 7 bases not matched to a gene. CDR1 and CDR2 from the germline V gene are SGHTA and FQGNSA. Written as DNA, the CDR3 is TGTGCCAGCAGCCCTCTACAGGGGGGATCCTACAATGAGCAGTTCTTC. Translated, it gives CASSPLQGGSYNEQFF.

The rearrangement uses TRBV29-1 and TRBJ2-3; no reliable D call. The germline V gene encodes CDR1 SQVTM and CDR2 ANQGSEA. The CDR3 is 16 residues long. V was pared by 7 bases and J by 0 bases, with 20 bases between. In nucleotides, the CDR3 is TGCAGCGCTAGTTTGGTGAGGCATACAAGCACAGATACGCAGTATTTT. It specifies CSASLVRHTSTDTQYF.